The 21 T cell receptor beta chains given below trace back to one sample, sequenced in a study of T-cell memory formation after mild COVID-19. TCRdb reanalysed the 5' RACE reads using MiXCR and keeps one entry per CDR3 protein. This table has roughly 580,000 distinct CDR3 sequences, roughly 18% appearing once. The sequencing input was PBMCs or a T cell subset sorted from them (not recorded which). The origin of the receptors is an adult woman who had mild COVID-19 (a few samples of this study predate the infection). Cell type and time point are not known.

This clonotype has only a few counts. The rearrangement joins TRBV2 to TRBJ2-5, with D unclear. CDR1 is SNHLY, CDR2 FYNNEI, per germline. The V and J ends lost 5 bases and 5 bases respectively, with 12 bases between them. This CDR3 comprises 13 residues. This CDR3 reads CASSRNEGETQYF. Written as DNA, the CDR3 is TGTGCCAGCAGTCGAAACGAAGGGGAGACCCAGTACTTC.

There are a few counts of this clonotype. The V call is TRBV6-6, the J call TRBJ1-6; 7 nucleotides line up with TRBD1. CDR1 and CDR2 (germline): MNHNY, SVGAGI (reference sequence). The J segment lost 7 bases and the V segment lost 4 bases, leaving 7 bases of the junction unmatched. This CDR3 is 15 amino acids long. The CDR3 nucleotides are TGTGCCAGCAGTTTTGAGACAGGGCGAAATTCACCCCTCCACTTT. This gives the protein CASSFETGRNSPLHF.

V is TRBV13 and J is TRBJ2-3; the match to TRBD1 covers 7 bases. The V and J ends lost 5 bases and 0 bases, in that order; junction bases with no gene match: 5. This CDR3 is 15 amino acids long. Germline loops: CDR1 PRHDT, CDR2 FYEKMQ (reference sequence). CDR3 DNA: TGTGCCAGCAGCCCGTGGGACAGAAGCACAGATACGCAGTATTTT. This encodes CASSPWDRSTDTQYF.

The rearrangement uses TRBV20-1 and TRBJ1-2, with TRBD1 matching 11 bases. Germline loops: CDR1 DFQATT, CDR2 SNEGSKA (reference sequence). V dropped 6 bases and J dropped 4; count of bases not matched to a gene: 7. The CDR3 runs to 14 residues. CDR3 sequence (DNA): TGCAGTGCGCCGGACAGGGGGCCCACCTATGGCTACACCTTC. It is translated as CSAPDRGPTYGYTF.

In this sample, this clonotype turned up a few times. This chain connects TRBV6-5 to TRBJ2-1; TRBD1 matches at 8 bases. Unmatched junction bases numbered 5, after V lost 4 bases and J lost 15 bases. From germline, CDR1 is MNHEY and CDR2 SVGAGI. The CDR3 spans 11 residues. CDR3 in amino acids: CASSFTGGTFF. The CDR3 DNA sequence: TGTGCCAGCAGTTTTACAGGGGGGACGTTCTTC.

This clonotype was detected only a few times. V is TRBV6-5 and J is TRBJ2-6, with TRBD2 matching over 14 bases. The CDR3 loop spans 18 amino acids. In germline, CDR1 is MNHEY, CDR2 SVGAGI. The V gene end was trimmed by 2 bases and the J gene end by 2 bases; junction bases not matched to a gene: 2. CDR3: CASSYRTSGRTGANVLTF. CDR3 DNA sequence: TGTGCCAGCAGTTACAGGACTAGCGGGAGGACTGGGGCCAACGTCCTGACTTTC.

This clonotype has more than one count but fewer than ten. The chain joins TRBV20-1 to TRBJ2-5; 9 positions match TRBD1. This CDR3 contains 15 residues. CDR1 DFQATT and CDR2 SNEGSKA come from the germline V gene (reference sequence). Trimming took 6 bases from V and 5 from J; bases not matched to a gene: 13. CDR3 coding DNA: TGCAGTGCCACTACCCAACAGGGGGCGCAGGAGACCCAGTACTTC. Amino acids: CSATTQQGAQETQYF.

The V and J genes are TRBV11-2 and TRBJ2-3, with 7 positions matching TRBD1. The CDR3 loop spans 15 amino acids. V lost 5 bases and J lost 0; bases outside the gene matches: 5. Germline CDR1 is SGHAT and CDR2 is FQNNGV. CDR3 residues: CASSQTGSSTDTQYF. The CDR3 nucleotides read TGTGCCAGCAGCCAGACAGGGTCTAGCACAGATACGCAGTATTTT.

The CDR3 is CSARDLTYTGELFF. CDR3 DNA sequence: TGCAGTGCTAGAGATCTGACCTACACCGGGGAGCTGTTTTTT. The chain couples TRBV20-1 to TRBJ2-2; no clear D gene. Looked up from germline, CDR1 is DFQATT and CDR2 is SNEGSKA (reference sequence). Between the trimmed V and J ends, which lost 0 bases and 3 bases, there was a span of 8 bases. The CDR3 is made up of 14 amino acids.

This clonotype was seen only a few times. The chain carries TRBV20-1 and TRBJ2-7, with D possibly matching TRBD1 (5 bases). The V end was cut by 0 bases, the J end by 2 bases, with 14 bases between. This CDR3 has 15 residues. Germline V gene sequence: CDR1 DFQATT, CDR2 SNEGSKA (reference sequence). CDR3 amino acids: CSARDHLGAPYEQYF. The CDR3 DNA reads TGCAGTGCTAGAGATCACTTAGGGGCCCCCTACGAGCAGTACTTC.

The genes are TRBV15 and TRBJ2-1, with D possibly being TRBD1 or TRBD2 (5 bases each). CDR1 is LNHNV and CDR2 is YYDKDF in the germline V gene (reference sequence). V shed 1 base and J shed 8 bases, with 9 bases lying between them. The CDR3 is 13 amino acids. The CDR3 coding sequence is TGTGCCACCAGCAGAGTTCGGGGCTATGAGCAGTTCTTC. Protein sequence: CATSRVRGYEQFF.

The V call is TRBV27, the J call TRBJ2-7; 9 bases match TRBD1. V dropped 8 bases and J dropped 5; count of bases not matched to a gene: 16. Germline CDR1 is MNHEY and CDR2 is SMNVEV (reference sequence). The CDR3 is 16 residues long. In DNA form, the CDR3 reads TGTGCCAGCCGACTTTTCCCACAGGGGGCGATGGACGAGCAGTACTTC. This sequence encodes CASRLFPQGAMDEQYF.

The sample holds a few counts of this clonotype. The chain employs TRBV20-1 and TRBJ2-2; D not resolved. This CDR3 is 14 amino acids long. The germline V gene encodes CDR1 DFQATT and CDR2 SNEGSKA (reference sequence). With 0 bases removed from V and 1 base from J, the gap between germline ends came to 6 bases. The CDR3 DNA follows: TGCAGTGCTAGAGAGCGGCAGAACACCGGGGAGCTGTTTTTT. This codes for CSARERQNTGELFF.

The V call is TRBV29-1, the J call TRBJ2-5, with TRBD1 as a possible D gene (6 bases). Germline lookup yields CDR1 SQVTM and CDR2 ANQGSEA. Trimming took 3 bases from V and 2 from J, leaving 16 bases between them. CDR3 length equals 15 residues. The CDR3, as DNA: TGCAGCGTTGAGCCGCACAGGGTACAACAAGAGACCCAGTACTTC. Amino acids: CSVEPHRVQQETQYF.

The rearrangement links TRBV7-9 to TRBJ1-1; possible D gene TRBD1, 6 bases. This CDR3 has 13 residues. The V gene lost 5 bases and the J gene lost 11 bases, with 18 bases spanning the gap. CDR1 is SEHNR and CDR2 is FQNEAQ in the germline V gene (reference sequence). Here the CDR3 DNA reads TGTGCCAGCAGCCCGGACAGTGGGGCGATTGCTTTCTTT. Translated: CASSPDSGAIAFF.

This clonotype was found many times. The CDR3 protein is CASSRRTGRNQPQHF. CDR3 nucleotide sequence: TGTGCCAGCAGCCGCCGGACCGGGCGCAATCAGCCCCAGCATTTT. The V gene is TRBV5-6, the J gene TRBJ1-5; D is unresolved. The CDR3 spans 15 residues. Germline CDR1 and CDR2: SGHDT and YYEEEE. Trimming shortened V by 4 bases and J by 2 bases, and 13 bases separated the two germline ends. Filled out from reference TRBV5-6 and TRBJ1-5, the complete variable domain reads DAGVTQSPTHLIKTRGQQVTLRCSPKSGHDTVSWYQQALGQGPQFIFQYYEEEERQRGNFPDRFSGHQFPNYSSELNVNALLLGDSALYLCASSRRTGRNQPQHFGDGTRLSIL.

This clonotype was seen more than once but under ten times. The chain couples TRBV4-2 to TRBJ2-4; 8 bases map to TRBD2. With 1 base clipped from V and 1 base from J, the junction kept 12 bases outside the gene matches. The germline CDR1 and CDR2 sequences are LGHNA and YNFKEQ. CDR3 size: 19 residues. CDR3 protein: CASSQAALSGSTAKNIQYF. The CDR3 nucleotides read TGTGCCAGCAGCCAAGCCGCCCTAAGCGGGAGCACGGCCAAAAACATTCAGTACTTC.

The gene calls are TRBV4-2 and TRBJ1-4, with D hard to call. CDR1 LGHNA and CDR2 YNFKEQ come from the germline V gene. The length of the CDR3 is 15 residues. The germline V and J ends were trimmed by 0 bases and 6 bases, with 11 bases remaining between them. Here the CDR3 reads CASSQDGLRDEKLFF. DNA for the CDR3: TGTGCCAGCAGCCAAGATGGGCTTAGGGATGAAAAACTGTTTTTT.

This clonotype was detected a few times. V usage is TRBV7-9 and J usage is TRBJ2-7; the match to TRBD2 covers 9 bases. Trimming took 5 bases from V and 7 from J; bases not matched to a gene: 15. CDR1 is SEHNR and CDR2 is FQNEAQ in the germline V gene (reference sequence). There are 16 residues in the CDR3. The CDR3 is CASSLLEPGLAGEQYF. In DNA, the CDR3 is TGTGCCAGCAGCCTGCTAGAACCGGGACTAGCTGGTGAGCAGTACTTC.

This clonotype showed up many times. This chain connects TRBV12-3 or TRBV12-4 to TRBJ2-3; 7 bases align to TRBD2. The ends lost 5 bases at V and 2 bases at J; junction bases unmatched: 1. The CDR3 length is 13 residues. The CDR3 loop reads CASSRDYTDTQYF. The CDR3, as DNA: TGTGCCAGCAGTCGGGACTACACAGATACGCAGTATTTT.

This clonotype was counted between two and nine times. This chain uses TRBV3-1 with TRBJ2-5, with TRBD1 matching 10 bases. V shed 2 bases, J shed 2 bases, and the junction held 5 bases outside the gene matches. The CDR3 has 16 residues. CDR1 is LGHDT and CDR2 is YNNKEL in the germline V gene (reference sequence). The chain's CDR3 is CASSQLVGQGQETQYF. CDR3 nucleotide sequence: TGTGCCAGCAGCCAATTGGTGGGACAGGGGCAAGAGACCCAGTACTTC.